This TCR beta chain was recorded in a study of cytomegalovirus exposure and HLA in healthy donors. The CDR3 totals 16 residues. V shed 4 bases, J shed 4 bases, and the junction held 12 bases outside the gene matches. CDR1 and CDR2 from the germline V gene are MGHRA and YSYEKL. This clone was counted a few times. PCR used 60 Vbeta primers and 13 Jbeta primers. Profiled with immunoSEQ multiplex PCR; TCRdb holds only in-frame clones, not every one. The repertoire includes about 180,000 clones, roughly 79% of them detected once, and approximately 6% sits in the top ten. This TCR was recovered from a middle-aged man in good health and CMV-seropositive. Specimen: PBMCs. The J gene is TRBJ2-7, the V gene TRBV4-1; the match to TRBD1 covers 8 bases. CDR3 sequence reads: CASSPTEGRGHYEQYF. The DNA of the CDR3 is TGCGCCAGCAGCCCTACCGAGGGCAGGGGGCATTACGAGCAGTACTTC.